A single sample gave rise to the 32 T cell receptor beta chains below, sequenced in a study of vaccination effects on CD4 cells after COVID-19. Before sequencing, viral peptide pools were used by the ViraFEST assay to expand antigen-specific CD4+ T cells. Investigators separated out CD4+ T cells once about eleven days of culture had passed. Vaccine recipients, nucleocapsid antibody negative, had no prior SARS-CoV-2 infection. These receptors are not linked to any known antigen. The method was immunoSEQ multiplex PCR; TCRdb's version includes in-frame clones alone and lacks a portion of them. The sample has 30,000 to 40,000 clones, 60% to 75% seen once. The specimen was CD4+ T cells from PBMCs cultured with HCoV-OC43 spike peptides, collected before COVID-19 vaccination. Described subset: HCoV-OC43 spike overlapping peptide pool stimulation. Receptor source: a human donor who received a COVID-19 vaccine.

V and J are TRBV27 and TRBJ1-2; TRBD1 might be the D (5 bases). The CDR3 has 15 amino acids. Germline V gene data show CDR1 as MNHEY and CDR2 as SMNVEV (reference sequence). Trimming pared 5 bases from V and 0 bases from J, leaving 13 bases between. The CDR3 here is CASSPTVKSNYGYTF. In DNA form, the CDR3 reads TGTGCCAGCAGTCCGACAGTCAAATCTAACTATGGCTACACCTTC.

The chain employs TRBV27 and TRBJ1-5; D remains unclear. The CDR3 runs to 16 residues. V lost 10 bases to trimming and J lost 4 bases, with 23 bases between them. Germline CDR1 is MNHEY and CDR2 is SMNVEV (reference sequence). The CDR3 sequence is CATRNLLGYLNQPQHF. As DNA, the CDR3 is TGTGCCACCCGAAATCTGCTTGGATACCTAAATCAGCCCCAGCATTTT.

The table lists this clone with a few counts. The gene calls are TRBV19 and TRBJ1-2, with TRBD1 identical over 11 bases. The germline gives CDR1 LNHDA, CDR2 SQIVND (reference sequence). J was trimmed by 4 bases and V by 3 bases; bases with no gene match: 1. The CDR3 extends over 14 amino acids. The CDR3 coding sequence is TGTGCCAGTAGTATTGGGACAGGGGGCTATGGCTACACCTTC. Protein product: CASSIGTGGYGYTF.

The chain is built from TRBV4-2 and TRBJ1-1, with D possibly being TRBD1 (5 bases). The germline CDR1 and CDR2 sequences are LGHNA and YNFKEQ. This CDR3 contains 14 residues. V lost 4 bases and J lost 3, with 12 bases in between. The CDR3 sequence is CASSLPRGDTEAFF. CDR3 nucleotide sequence: TGTGCCAGCAGCCTCCCCCGGGGGGACACTGAAGCTTTCTTT.

V gene TRBV5-1 combines with J gene TRBJ2-1, with 9 bases fitting TRBD1. CDR3 length: 13 residues. After removal of 3 bases from V and 7 bases from J, the junction contained 2 bases not matched to a gene. Germline lookup yields CDR1 SGHRS and CDR2 YFSETQ. This CDR3 reads CASSWDRANEQFF. The CDR3 DNA is TGCGCCAGCAGCTGGGACAGGGCGAATGAGCAGTTCTTC.

The chain employs TRBV6-2 or TRBV6-3 and TRBJ1-5; D not resolved. V lost 2 bases and J 7 bases, leaving 9 bases between the germline ends. The CDR3 runs to 13 residues. Germline V gene lookup returns CDR1 MNHEY and CDR2 SVGEGT. The CDR3 coding sequence is TGTGCCAGCAGTTACCAGTCGGGGCAGCCCCAGCATTTT. Protein sequence: CASSYQSGQPQHF.

J is TRBJ2-3 and V is TRBV19; D gene uncertain. The V gene's germline CDR1 is LNHDA and CDR2 SQIVND (reference sequence). Between the trimmed V and J ends, which lost 5 bases and 2 bases, there was a span of 14 bases. CDR3 length: 15 amino acids. The CDR3 loop reads CASSSGHLNTDTQYF. Written as DNA, the CDR3 is TGTGCCAGTAGTTCTGGCCATCTCAACACAGATACGCAGTATTTT.

The chain uses TRBV18 and TRBJ1-1; 8 positions match TRBD1. This CDR3 is built from 14 residues. The germline V gene encodes CDR1 KGHSH and CDR2 LQKENI. J lost 0 bases, V lost 7 bases, and 4 bases had no gene match. CDR3 in amino acids: CASFRTGMNTEAFF. CDR3 nucleotides: TGTGCCAGCTTTAGGACAGGGATGAACACTGAAGCTTTCTTT.

In its sample, this clone is medium-sized. The gene calls are TRBV4-1 and TRBJ1-1; the D gene is possibly TRBD1 (6 bases). CDR1 and CDR2 (germline): MGHRA, YSYEKL. This CDR3 is built from 16 residues. Trimming took 4 bases from V and 6 from J, leaving 21 bases between them. The chain's CDR3 is CASSLTETGGRAEAFF. In DNA, the CDR3 is TGCGCCAGCAGCCTAACGGAAACGGGGGGCAGGGCTGAAGCTTTCTTT.

The rearrangement links TRBV5-6 to TRBJ2-5, with 8 bases matching TRBD2. CDR1 is SGHDT, CDR2 YYEEEE, per germline. Trimming took 4 bases from V and 2 from J; bases not matched to a gene: 7. The CDR3 loop spans 15 amino acids. The CDR3 is CASSPPGGRQETQYF. Written as DNA, the CDR3 is TGTGCCAGCAGCCCCCCGGGAGGGCGGCAAGAGACCCAGTACTTC. The full variable domain, in which reference TRBV5-6 and TRBJ2-5 provide the parts outside the CDR3, is DAGVTQSPTHLIKTRGQQVTLRCSPKSGHDTVSWYQQALGQGPQFIFQYYEEEERQRGNFPDRFSGHQFPNYSSELNVNALLLGDSALYLCASSPPGGRQETQYFGPGTRLLVL.

The chain uses TRBV11-2 and TRBJ2-1; D ambiguous. The CDR3 sequence is 15 residues long. V lost 0 bases and J 0 bases, leaving 6 bases between the germline ends. Germline lookup yields CDR1 SGHAT and CDR2 FQNNGV. CDR3 region: CASSLDLDSYNEQFF. The DNA of the CDR3 is TGTGCCAGCAGCTTAGACCTAGACTCCTACAATGAGCAGTTCTTC.

The genes are TRBV28 and TRBJ2-7, with 8 bases matching TRBD1. The CDR3 runs 15 residues. CDR1 is MDHEN, CDR2 SYDVKM, per germline. V shed 6 bases, J shed 5 bases, and the junction held 12 bases outside the gene matches. CDR3 nucleotide sequence: TGTGCCAGCAGACCAGCGGACAGGGATATCGACGAGCAGTACTTC. It encodes CASRPADRDIDEQYF.

V usage is TRBV4-2 and J usage is TRBJ1-6; D might be TRBD1 (5 bases). V was cut by 0 bases and J by 2 bases, with 8 bases left in between. The V gene's germline CDR1 is LGHNA and CDR2 YNFKEQ. The CDR3 has 16 residues. The CDR3 spells CASSQEAGTYNSPLHF. Here the CDR3 DNA reads TGTGCCAGCAGCCAAGAAGCAGGGACCTATAATTCACCCCTCCACTTT.

This rearrangement joins TRBV27 to TRBJ2-5, with 7 bases that match TRBD2. This CDR3 spans 15 amino acids. The germline gives CDR1 MNHEY, CDR2 SMNVEV (reference sequence). Trimming at V came to 0 bases and at J to 1 base, leaving 2 bases not matched to a gene. Here the CDR3 reads CASSLSPGGQETQYF. The CDR3 nucleotides are TGTGCCAGCAGTTTATCTCCGGGAGGCCAAGAGACCCAGTACTTC.

The CDR3 region has the DNA TGCGCCAGCAGTAAAGGACAGGGGGGCACTGAAGCTTTCTTT. It translates to CASSKGQGGTEAFF. The rearrangement uses TRBV5-1 and TRBJ1-1; 10 positions agree with TRBD1. The ends lost 5 bases at V and 4 bases at J; junction bases unmatched: 5. This CDR3 has 14 amino acids. Germline V gene lookup returns CDR1 SGHRS and CDR2 YFSETQ.

The chain recombines TRBV2 with TRBJ2-1, with D hard to call. The CDR3 is 10 residues long. Per germline, CDR1 SNHLY and CDR2 FYNNEI. V dropped 3 bases and J dropped 13 bases, with 7 bases sitting between them. The CDR3 is CASSDGPQFF. The CDR3, as DNA: TGTGCCAGCAGTGACGGGCCCCAGTTCTTC.

The rearrangement joins TRBV28 to TRBJ1-5; TRBD1 is a possible D gene (6 bases). This CDR3 region has 14 residues. Trimming shortened V by 6 bases and J by 7 bases, and 16 bases separated the two germline ends. Germline CDR1 MDHEN, CDR2 SYDVKM. CDR3 DNA: TGTGCCAGCAGCCGGGGGCATGCGGGACAGCCCCAGCATTTT. It translates to CASSRGHAGQPQHF. The variable domain in full, with the rest retrieved from reference TRBV28 and TRBJ1-5, is DVKVTQSSRYLVKRTGEKVFLECVQDMDHENMFWYRQDPGLGLRLIYFSYDVKMKEKGDIPEGYSVSREKKERFSLILESASTNQTSMYLCASSRGHAGQPQHFGDGTRLSIL.

This chain joins TRBV9 and TRBJ1-3, with D perhaps matching TRBD1 (5 bases). Trimming removed 4 bases at V and 3 bases at J, with 11 bases between. Germline CDR1 reads SGDLS; CDR2 reads YYNGEE. The CDR3 contains 14 residues. The CDR3 sequence: CASSTTGFGNTIYF. For the CDR3, the DNA is TGTGCCAGCAGCACCACAGGATTTGGAAACACCATATATTTT.

This clone was seen a handful of times. The V call is TRBV18, the J call TRBJ2-7, with D possibly TRBD1 on 6 matching bases. Per the germline V gene, CDR1 is KGHSH and CDR2 is LQKENI. The V end lost 3 bases, the J end lost 2 bases, and 11 bases lay between the germline ends. The CDR3 length is 14 residues. CDR3 protein: CASSPRQDAYEQYF. The DNA of the CDR3 is TGTGCCAGCTCACCCCGACAGGACGCCTACGAGCAGTACTTC.

The chain is built from TRBV14 and TRBJ2-5, with D unresolved. Germline values: CDR1 SGHDN, CDR2 FVKESK. V gave up 3 bases and J gave up 4 bases, with 15 bases separating them. This CDR3 has 15 residues. Written as DNA, the CDR3 is TGTGCCAGCAGCCACTCCGCGACCCGGTTAGAGACCCAGTACTTC. It encodes CASSHSATRLETQYF.

The rearrangement uses TRBV10-3 and TRBJ2-4, with D possibly being TRBD2 (5 bases). Germline V CDR1 and CDR2: ENHRY, SYGVKD. The germline V and J ends were trimmed by 3 bases and 0 bases, with 9 bases remaining between them. CDR3 length: 15 amino acids. This chain's CDR3 is CAISDGGLAKNIQYF. CDR3 in DNA: TGTGCCATCAGTGATGGAGGTCTAGCCAAAAACATTCAGTACTTC.

J is TRBJ1-1 and V is TRBV19, with TRBD1 matching 7 bases. After removal of 5 bases from V and 5 bases from J, the junction contained 11 bases not matched to a gene. CDR1 and CDR2 (germline): LNHDA, SQIVND (reference sequence). The CDR3 runs 15 residues. CDR3 residues: CASSPRQGRWTEAFF. In DNA form, the CDR3 reads TGTGCCAGTAGTCCGCGACAGGGACGGTGGACTGAAGCTTTCTTT. Full variable domain (missing parts from reference TRBV19 and TRBJ1-1): DGGITQSPKYLFRKEGQNVTLSCEQNLNHDAMYWYRQDPGQGLRLIYYSQIVNDFQKGDIAEGYSVSREKKESFPLTVTSAQKNPTAFYLCASSPRQGRWTEAFFGQGTRLTVV.

The gene calls are TRBV3-1 (or the pseudogene TRBV3-2) and TRBJ1-4, with a tentative D call TRBD1 (5 bases). Germline values: CDR1 LGHDT, CDR2 YNNKEL (reference sequence). The V and J ends lost 4 bases and 5 bases respectively, with 14 bases between them. This CDR3 is built from 15 residues. CDR3 bases: TGTGCCAGCAGCCGGGACTCGGGCCGGAATGAAAAACTGTTTTTT. It is translated as CASSRDSGRNEKLFF.

The chain is built from TRBV5-6 and TRBJ1-1, with 8 positions matching TRBD1. The germline V gene encodes CDR1 SGHDT and CDR2 YYEEEE. V dropped 2 bases and J dropped 5; count of bases not matched to a gene: 8. This CDR3 region has 15 residues. The DNA of the CDR3 is TGTGCCAGCAGCTTTAAGGCAGGGGGCAATACTGAAGCTTTCTTT. The encoded protein is CASSFKAGGNTEAFF.

This clone came up once. The chain combines TRBV3-1 (or the pseudogene TRBV3-2) with TRBJ1-2; possibly TRBD1 for D (5 bases). CDR3 size: 13 residues. Germline V gene lookup returns CDR1 LGHDT and CDR2 YNNKEL (reference sequence). V shed 4 bases and J shed 4 bases, with 10 bases lying between them. The CDR3, as DNA: TGTGCCAGCAGCCTCGGACACTTCTATGGCTACACCTTC. It codes for CASSLGHFYGYTF.

The V gene is TRBV11-2, the J gene TRBJ1-2, with D unclear. This CDR3 has 15 residues. Per the germline V gene, CDR1 is SGHAT and CDR2 is FQNNGV. Trimming removed 1 base from V and 3 bases from J, with 12 bases in between. The CDR3 DNA is TGTGCCAGCAGCTTAGGTCTCAGCTCGTACTATGGCTACACCTTC. Translating gives CASSLGLSSYYGYTF.

The J gene is TRBJ1-4, the V gene TRBV5-1; D remains unclear. The CDR3 extends over 15 amino acids. Germline assignment: CDR1 SGHRS and CDR2 YFSETQ. Trimming cost V 4 bases and J 3 bases, with 13 bases left between them. CDR3 sequence: CASSRASGPNEKLFF. CDR3 in DNA: TGCGCCAGCAGCCGCGCAAGTGGTCCTAATGAAAAACTGTTTTTT.

V usage is TRBV7-9 and J usage is TRBJ1-2, with TRBD1 matching over 8 bases. Germline V CDR1 and CDR2: SEHNR, FQNEAQ (reference sequence). This CDR3 contains 14 residues. Trimming at V came to 4 bases and at J to 6 bases, leaving 7 bases not matched to a gene. The CDR3 region is CASSSGQGKNGYTF. The CDR3 DNA reads as TGTGCCAGCAGCTCAGGACAGGGTAAAAATGGCTACACCTTC. The complete variable domain, with remaining parts taken from reference TRBV7-9 and TRBJ1-2, reads DTGVSQNPRHKITKRGQNVTFRCDPISEHNRLYWYRQTLGQGPEFLTYFQNEAQLEKSRLLSDRFSAERPKGSFSTLEIQRTEQGDSAMYLCASSSGQGKNGYTFGSGTRLTVV.

The V gene is TRBV4-2, the J gene TRBJ2-7; perhaps TRBD2 as D (5 bases). The CDR3 is 14 residues long. CDR1 is LGHNA and CDR2 is YNFKEQ in the germline V gene. Trimming took off 0 bases at V and 3 bases at J, with 9 bases between the two ends. In nucleotides, the CDR3 is TGTGCCAGCAGCCAAGATGAGAGGGACTACGAGCAGTACTTC. It is translated as CASSQDERDYEQYF.

The rearrangement links TRBV30 to TRBJ2-7; D remains ambiguous. In germline, CDR1 is GTSNPN, CDR2 SVGIG (reference sequence). The CDR3 runs to 11 residues. Between the trimmed V and J ends, which lost 0 bases and 4 bases, there was a span of 4 bases. Here the CDR3 DNA reads TGTGCCTGGAGTGTACAGTACGAGCAGTACTTC. It encodes CAWSVQYEQYF. Together with reference TRBV30 and TRBJ2-7, the CDR3 gives the full variable domain: SQTIHQWPATLVQPVGSPLSLECTVEGTSNPNLYWYRQAAGRGLQLLFYSVGIGQISSEVPQNLSASRPQDRQFILSSKKLLLSDSGFYLCAWSVQYEQYFGPGTRLTVT.

This clone was recorded once. The gene calls are TRBV2 and TRBJ2-2; D perhaps matches TRBD1 (5 bases). This CDR3 region has 14 residues. Trimming took off 8 bases at V and 5 bases at J, with 15 bases between the two ends. From germline, CDR1 is SNHLY and CDR2 FYNNEI. The CDR3 region has the DNA TGTGCCAGCGAGCAGGGCCCAAGGACCGGGGAGCTGTTTTTT. Amino acid sequence: CASEQGPRTGELFF. The complete variable domain, with remaining parts taken from reference TRBV2 and TRBJ2-2, reads EPEVTQTPSHQVTQMGQEVILRCVPISNHLYFYWYRQILGQKVEFLVSFYNNEISEKSEIFDDQFSVERPDGSNFTLKIRSTKLEDSAMYFCASEQGPRTGELFFGEGSRLTVL.

The genes are TRBV5-6 and TRBJ1-2, with a weak D call TRBD1 (5 bases). Germline CDR1 and CDR2: SGHDT and YYEEEE. V lost 4 bases and J 2 bases, leaving 24 bases between the germline ends. The CDR3 is 18 amino acids. The CDR3 loop is CASSIDFVGGGGNYGYTF. CDR3 DNA sequence: TGTGCCAGCAGCATCGACTTTGTTGGTGGGGGAGGAAACTATGGCTACACCTTC. Full variable domain (remainder filled in from reference TRBV5-6 and TRBJ1-2): DAGVTQSPTHLIKTRGQQVTLRCSPKSGHDTVSWYQQALGQGPQFIFQYYEEEERQRGNFPDRFSGHQFPNYSSELNVNALLLGDSALYLCASSIDFVGGGGNYGYTFGSGTRLTVV.